Below are 13 T cell receptor beta chains sequenced from a single sample in a study of OX40 agonist ivuxolimab in advanced cancers. The repertoire was sequenced with immunoSEQ multiplex PCR; TCRdb's copy has only in-frame clones and lacks some. The data contain 52,000 or so clones, around four fifths of them seen just once; the ten biggest clones take up 3% to 4%. The sequencing here drew on CD4+ or CD8+ T cells sorted from blood, taken in a trial of the OX40 agonist ivuxolimab. These receptors originate from an adult with an advanced solid tumor such as melanoma, head and neck, liver or kidney cancer.

The rearrangement joins TRBV19 to TRBJ2-7, with no clear D. Germline CDR1 and CDR2: LNHDA and SQIVND (reference sequence). V gave up 1 base and J gave up 2 bases, with 12 bases separating them. This CDR3 contains 15 residues. In DNA form, the CDR3 reads TGTGCCAGTAGTATAGGTGGTGGACCAGCCTACGAGCAGTACTTC. Residues: CASSIGGGPAYEQYF.

The CDR3, as DNA: TGTGCCAGCAGCCCTTGGGACACCAAATATGGCTACACCTTC. Translated, it gives CASSPWDTKYGYTF. The chain carries TRBV28 and TRBJ1-2; TRBD1 is a possible D gene (6 bases). CDR3 length: 14 amino acids. V shed 6 bases and J shed 5 bases, with 16 bases lying between them. Germline CDR1 reads MDHEN; CDR2 reads SYDVKM.

V and J are TRBV19 and TRBJ1-4; unclear D gene. The CDR3 has 14 amino acids. V lost 7 bases and J lost 0, with 9 bases in between. Germline CDR1 LNHDA, CDR2 SQIVND (reference sequence). CDR3 loop: CASNSRATNEKLFF. DNA of the CDR3: TGTGCCAGTAATAGCAGAGCAACTAATGAAAAACTGTTTTTT.

The V call is TRBV11-2, the J call TRBJ2-5; D is perhaps TRBD1 (5 bases). Deletions cut 1 base from V and 4 bases from J, with 13 bases between. The CDR3 consists of 15 residues. Germline loops: CDR1 SGHAT, CDR2 FQNNGV. Here the CDR3 DNA reads TGTGCCAGCAGCTTAGTGGCCAGGGTTGGAGAGACCCAGTACTTC. Amino acids: CASSLVARVGETQYF.

This rearrangement joins TRBV5-4 to TRBJ1-2; TRBD1 matches 8 bases. The CDR3 covers 15 residues. In germline, CDR1 is SGHNT, CDR2 YYREEE (reference sequence). The J segment lost 3 bases and the V segment lost 0 bases, leaving 4 bases of the junction unmatched. CDR3 DNA sequence: TGTGCCAGCAGCTTGGGGACAGGGAACTACTATGGCTACACCTTC. Translation: CASSLGTGNYYGYTF.

This clone showed up just a few times. The V call is TRBV28, the J call TRBJ1-5; no clear D. Germline CDR1 and CDR2: MDHEN and SYDVKM. CDR3 length: 13 amino acids. V was clipped by 5 bases and J by 4 bases, with 9 bases between them. DNA of the CDR3: TGTGCCAGCAGTGCTCCGTCTAATCAGCCCCAGCATTTT. Translating gives CASSAPSNQPQHF. Supplemented by reference TRBV28 and TRBJ1-5, the full variable domain reads DVKVTQSSRYLVKRTGEKVFLECVQDMDHENMFWYRQDPGLGLRLIYFSYDVKMKEKGDIPEGYSVSREKKERFSLILESASTNQTSMYLCASSAPSNQPQHFGDGTRLSIL.

Only a few counts were recorded for this clone. This CDR3 reads CASSLPGQINTEAFF. In DNA form, the CDR3 reads TGTGCCAGCAGTTTACCGGGACAGATCAACACTGAAGCTTTCTTT. The rearrangement joins TRBV27 to TRBJ1-1; 7 bases are a match to TRBD1. This CDR3 spans 15 amino acids. Germline V lookup: CDR1 MNHEY, CDR2 SMNVEV (reference sequence). V lost 2 bases, J lost 2 bases, and 5 bases stayed unmatched.

The chain joins TRBV4-3 to TRBJ2-3; D is unresolved. Looked up from germline, CDR1 is LGHNA and CDR2 is YSLEER. CDR3 length: 13 amino acids. Trimming stripped 3 bases from V and 6 bases from J, with 10 bases between. This CDR3 is CASSHQELDTQYF. CDR3 DNA sequence: TGCGCCAGCAGCCATCAAGAGTTGGATACGCAGTATTTT.

V is TRBV2 and J is TRBJ1-1; no reliable D call. The germline gives CDR1 SNHLY, CDR2 FYNNEI. Between the trimmed V and J ends, which lost 6 bases and 1 base, there was a span of 9 bases. CDR3 length: 13 amino acids. DNA of the CDR3: TGTGCCAGCAGGGCAGCAACGAACACTGAAGCTTTCTTT. Amino acid sequence: CASRAATNTEAFF.

V gene TRBV28 combines with J gene TRBJ2-7; maybe TRBD1 (6 bases). V was pared by 2 bases and J by 3 bases, with 11 bases between. Germline-derived CDR1 and CDR2 are MDHEN and SYDVKM. This CDR3 has 14 residues. The CDR3 loop is CASSLVQGNYEQYF. The CDR3 DNA is TGTGCCAGCAGTTTAGTTCAGGGGAACTACGAGCAGTACTTC.

This clone occurred a few times. The chain has TRBV7-2 and TRBJ2-2; 9 nucleotides agree with TRBD2. Looked up from germline, CDR1 is SGHTA and CDR2 is FQGNSA. V was pared by 4 bases and J by 1 base, with 4 bases of the junction left unmatched. This CDR3 has 16 amino acids. The CDR3 sequence: CASSSPAGGNTGELFF. The CDR3 coding sequence is TGTGCCAGCAGCTCCCCAGCGGGGGGGAACACCGGGGAGCTGTTTTTT.

This chain uses TRBV11-2 with TRBJ1-2, with D possibly TRBD1 on 6 matching bases. The CDR3 has 13 amino acids. CDR1 is SGHAT, CDR2 FQNNGV, per germline. The V gene lost 5 bases and the J gene lost 6 bases, with 13 bases spanning the gap. This CDR3 reads CASSPGVGHGYTF. CDR3 bases: TGTGCCAGCAGCCCAGGGGTAGGACATGGCTACACCTTC.

DNA of the CDR3: TGTGCCAGCAGTACACAGGGACTCTACTACGAGCAGTACTTC. Its translation is CASSTQGLYYEQYF. The chain combines TRBV6-1 with TRBJ2-7; perhaps D is TRBD1 or TRBD2 (6 bases each). With 5 bases removed from V and 3 bases from J, the gap between germline ends came to 14 bases. The CDR3 is made up of 14 amino acids. Germline-derived CDR1 and CDR2 are MNHNS and SASEGT.